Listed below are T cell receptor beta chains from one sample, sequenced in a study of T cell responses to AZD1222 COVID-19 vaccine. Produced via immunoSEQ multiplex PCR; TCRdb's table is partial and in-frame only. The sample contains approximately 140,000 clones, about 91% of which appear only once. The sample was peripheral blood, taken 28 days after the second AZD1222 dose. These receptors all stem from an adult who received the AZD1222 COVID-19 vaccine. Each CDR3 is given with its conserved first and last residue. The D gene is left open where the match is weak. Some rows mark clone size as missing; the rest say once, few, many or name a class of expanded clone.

DNA: TGTGCCAGCAGCTTGTCCCTCGAAGGGACTGAAGCTTTCTTT
CDR3: CASSLSLEGTEAFF
size: once
V: TRBV5-6
J: TRBJ1-1
D: .

DNA: TGTGCCAGCAGTGAGCAGCAACCCGGATACACTGAAGCTTTCTTT
CDR3: CASSEQQPGYTEAFF
size: once
V: TRBV2
J: TRBJ1-1
D: .

DNA: TGTGCCAGCAGTCTTGGACCTTTAAGGAACACCATATATTTT
CDR3: CASSLGPLRNTIYF
size: .
V: TRBV2
J: TRBJ1-3
D: .

DNA: TGCAGTGCTAGTTGGGCGGGATTAACAGGCGAGCAGTACTTC
CDR3: CSASWAGLTGEQYF
size: .
V: TRBV20-1
J: TRBJ2-7
D: .

DNA: TGTGCCAGCAGGGGTTTGGGGAATGAAAAACTGTTTTTT
CDR3: CASRGLGNEKLFF
size: .
V: TRBV19
J: TRBJ1-4
D: .

DNA: TGTGCCAGCACCCTAGGGCGGGCTCAAGAGACCCAGTACTTC
CDR3: CASTLGRAQETQYF
size: .
V: TRBV2
J: TRBJ2-5
D: .

DNA: TGTGCCAGCTCACGAGGGAGGGGGCCAGATACGCAGTATTTT
CDR3: CASSRGRGPDTQYF
size: .
V: TRBV18
J: TRBJ2-3
D: .

DNA: TGTGCCAGCTCACCTTTGGGAACCACTAATGAAAAACTGTTTTTT
CDR3: CASSPLGTTNEKLFF
size: once
V: TRBV18
J: TRBJ1-4
D: .

DNA: TGTGCCAGTAGTCCCGGACAGGGAAGCACAGATACGCAGTATTTT
CDR3: CASSPGQGSTDTQYF
size: .
V: TRBV19
J: TRBJ2-3
D: TRBD1

DNA: TGCGCCAGCAGCTTGAAGGGGATCAATTATTCACCCCTCCACTTT
CDR3: CASSLKGINYSPLHF
size: .
V: TRBV5-1
J: TRBJ1-6
D: .

DNA: TGTGCCAGCAGCTTAGAAAGGGGAGGGGTCGACAGCACAGATACGCAGTATTTT
CDR3: CASSLERGGVDSTDTQYF
size: once
V: TRBV7-6
J: TRBJ2-3
D: TRBD2

DNA: TGTGCCAGCAGCCCAGGAGGGGGGGCCAGCTTCAATGAGCAGTTCTTC
CDR3: CASSPGGGASFNEQFF
size: .
V: TRBV3-1/TRBV3-2
J: TRBJ2-1
D: .

DNA: TGTGCCAGCAGCCAACTTCAGACAGGGAAGCGTGGCTACACCTTC
CDR3: CASSQLQTGKRGYTF
size: few
V: TRBV3-1/TRBV3-2
J: TRBJ1-2
D: TRBD1

DNA: TGTGCCAGCAGCGCCCCAGGCGGCCTGTCGCTGGGAAACACCATATATTTT
CDR3: CASSAPGGLSLGNTIYF
size: few
V: TRBV9
J: TRBJ1-3
D: .

DNA: TGTGCCAGCAGTGAATACTATGGCTACACCTTC
CDR3: CASSEYYGYTF
size: .
V: TRBV6-1
J: TRBJ1-2
D: .

DNA: TGTGCCAGCAGCCCTCACAGGGCCCTTGACAATGAGCAGTTCTTC
CDR3: CASSPHRALDNEQFF
size: .
V: TRBV11-3
J: TRBJ2-1
D: .

DNA: TGTGCCAGCACCCGAGGAGGCACTGAAGCTTTCTTT
CDR3: CASTRGGTEAFF
size: .
V: TRBV3-1/TRBV3-2
J: TRBJ1-1
D: .

DNA: TGTGCCAGCAATACCGGGACAGGGGTGAGCGGCTACACCTTC
CDR3: CASNTGTGVSGYTF
size: .
V: TRBV27
J: TRBJ1-2
D: TRBD1

DNA: TGTGCCAGCAGTTACGCCAGGGAAGAGGGCTACACCTTC
CDR3: CASSYAREEGYTF
size: .
V: TRBV6-2/TRBV6-3
J: TRBJ1-2
D: .

DNA: TGCGCCAGCAGCCAGACTAGCGGGGGGCCCAATGAGCAGTTCTTC
CDR3: CASSQTSGGPNEQFF
size: .
V: TRBV5-1
J: TRBJ2-1
D: TRBD2

DNA: TGTGCCAGCCTGGGGACTAGCGGGGGGGCCGGTGAGCAGTTCTTC
CDR3: CASLGTSGGAGEQFF
size: .
V: TRBV2
J: TRBJ2-1
D: TRBD2

DNA: TGTGCCAGCAGTTACCCCCGGGCTGTCCGGAACACTGAAGCTTTCTTT
CDR3: CASSYPRAVRNTEAFF
size: .
V: TRBV6-5
J: TRBJ1-1
D: .